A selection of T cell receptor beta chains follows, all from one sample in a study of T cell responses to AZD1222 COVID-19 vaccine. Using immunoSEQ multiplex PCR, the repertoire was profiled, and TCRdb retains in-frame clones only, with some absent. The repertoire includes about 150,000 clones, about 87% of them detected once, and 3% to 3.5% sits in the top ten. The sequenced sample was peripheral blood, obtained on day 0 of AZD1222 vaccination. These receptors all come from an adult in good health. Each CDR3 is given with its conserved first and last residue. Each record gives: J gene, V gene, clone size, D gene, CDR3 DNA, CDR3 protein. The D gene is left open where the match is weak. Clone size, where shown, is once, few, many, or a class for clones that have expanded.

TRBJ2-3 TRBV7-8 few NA TGTGCCAGCATCGCCTCTAGGAGAGAGGGCACAGATACGCAGTATTTT CASIASRREGTDTQYF
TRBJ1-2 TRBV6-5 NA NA TGTGCCAGCAGTTACCGGGGAATAGGCTATGGCTACACCTTC CASSYRGIGYGYTF
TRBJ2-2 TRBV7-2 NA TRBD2 TGTGCCAGCAGCTTAGTTGGCGGGGGGGCGAACACCGGGGAGCTGTTTTTT CASSLVGGGANTGELFF
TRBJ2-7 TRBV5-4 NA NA TGTGCCAGCAGCTCCGCCGGGGCAGTGTCCTACGAGCAGTACTTC CASSSAGAVSYEQYF
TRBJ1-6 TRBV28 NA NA TGTGCCAGCAGGAGTCCCCCCCTAACATCACCCCTCCACTTT CASRSPPLTSPLHF
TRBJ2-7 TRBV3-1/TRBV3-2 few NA TGTGCCAGCAGCCAACAGTACGAGCAGTACTTC CASSQQYEQYF
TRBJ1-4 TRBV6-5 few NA TGTGCCAGCAGTTACTCCGGGCAGGGCGATGATGAAAAACTGTTTTTT CASSYSGQGDDEKLFF
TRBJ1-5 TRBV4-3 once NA TGCGCCAGCAGCCAAGTTGTAGGGTACGACAATCAGCCCCAGCATTTT CASSQVVGYDNQPQHF
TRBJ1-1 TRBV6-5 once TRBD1 TGTGCCAGCAGTCCCCGTGGGACAGTTACTGAAGCTTTCTTT CASSPRGTVTEAFF
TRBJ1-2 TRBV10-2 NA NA TGCGCCAGCAGTGAGTCGAAGGGGACTAACTATGGCTACACCTTC CASSESKGTNYGYTF
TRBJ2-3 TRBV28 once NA TGTGCCAGCAGCCCGACCGGGGTCGCAGATACGCAGTATTTT CASSPTGVADTQYF
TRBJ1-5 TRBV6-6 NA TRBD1 TGTGCCAGCAGGTGGATGGGAGTAGGGGGCAGTCAGCCCCAGCATTTT CASRWMGVGGSQPQHF
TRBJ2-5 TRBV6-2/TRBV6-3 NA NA TGTGCCAGCAGTTATAGGCCTTTTCGGGGCGCAGAAGAGACCCAGTACTTC CASSYRPFRGAEETQYF
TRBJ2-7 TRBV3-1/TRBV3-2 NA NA TGTGCCAGCAGCCCCCGCACTGCCTACGAGCAGTACTTC CASSPRTAYEQYF
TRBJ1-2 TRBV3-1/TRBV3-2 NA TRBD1 TGTGCCAGCAGCCTGGGACAGGGGCAAGGAGGCTACACCTTC CASSLGQGQGGYTF
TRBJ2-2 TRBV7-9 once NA TGTGCCAGCGGAAAGGGGGCGAACACCGGGGAGCTGTTTTTT CASGKGANTGELFF
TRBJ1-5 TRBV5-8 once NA TGTGCCAGCAGCTTGCGGGAGGACGCGGGCAATCAGCCCCAGCATTTT CASSLREDAGNQPQHF
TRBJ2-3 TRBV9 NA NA TGTGCCAGCAGCGTAGGCCCGGCAGCAGATACGCAGTATTTT CASSVGPAADTQYF
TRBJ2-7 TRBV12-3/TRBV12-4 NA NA TGTGCCAGCAGTTTAATAAGTTCTTACGAGCAGTACTTC CASSLISSYEQYF
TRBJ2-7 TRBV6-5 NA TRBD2 TGTGCCAGCCGGAGGGAGGGCCGATCCTACGAGCAGTACTTC CASRREGRSYEQYF
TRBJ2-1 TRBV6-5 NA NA TGTGCCAGCAGTACCAGGAGATCGGAGCAGTTCTTC CASSTRRSEQFF
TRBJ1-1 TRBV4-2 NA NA TGTGCCAGCAGCCAAGAACGGTCCGAGGACGCTTTCTTT CASSQERSEDAFF
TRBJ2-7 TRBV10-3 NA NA TGTGCCATCAGTGATCCGGGACACGTTTCCTACGAGCAGTACTTC CAISDPGHVSYEQYF
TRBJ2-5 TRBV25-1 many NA TGTGCCAGCAGTGAATACGACCGGGAGCCCCAAGAGACCCAGTACTTC CASSEYDREPQETQYF
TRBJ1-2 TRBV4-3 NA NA TGCGCCAGCAGCCAAGTGGCACCAGCCTCGTCCGGTGGCTACACCTTC CASSQVAPASSGGYTF
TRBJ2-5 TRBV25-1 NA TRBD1 TGTGCCAGCAGTGACAGGGGGCAAGAGACCCAGTACTTC CASSDRGQETQYF
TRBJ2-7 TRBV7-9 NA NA TGTGCCAGCAGACTCGGCGGGGAGTCGTACGAGCAGTACTTC CASRLGGESYEQYF
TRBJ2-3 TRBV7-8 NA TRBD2 TGTGCCAGCAGCTTGCCTAGCGGGGGACACCCCTCTAGCACAGATACGCAGTATTTT CASSLPSGGHPSSTDTQYF
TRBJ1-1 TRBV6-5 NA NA TGTGCCAGCAGTTACTCTTCAGGGAGAGGGACTGAAGCTTTCTTT CASSYSSGRGTEAFF
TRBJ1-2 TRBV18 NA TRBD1 TGTGCCAGCTCAGACCGACAGGGTATTGGCTACACCTTC CASSDRQGIGYTF
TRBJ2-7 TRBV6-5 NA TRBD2 TGTGCCAGCAGAACGGGCGGGGGGGCCCCCTACGAGCAGTACTTC CASRTGGGAPYEQYF
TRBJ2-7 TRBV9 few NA TGTGCCAGCAGCGTCCGCCTCGGCGGGCGAGAGCCACGCAGGAGCTCCTACGAGCAGTACTTC CASSVRLGGREPRRSSYEQYF
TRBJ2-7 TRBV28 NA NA TGTGCCAGCAGTGTTCAGGGAGCATCCGAGCAGTACTTC CASSVQGASEQYF
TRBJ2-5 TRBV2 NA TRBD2 TGTGCCAGAAAGAGAGAAGGGACTAGCGGGGGTGAGACCCAGTACTTC CARKREGTSGGETQYF
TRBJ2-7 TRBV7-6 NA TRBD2 TGTGCCAGCAGCCCAGGGACTACTCCTAGGGAGCAGTACTTC CASSPGTTPREQYF
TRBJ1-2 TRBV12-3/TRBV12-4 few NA TGTGCCAGCAGTTTCACCAGCTATGGCTACACCTTC CASSFTSYGYTF
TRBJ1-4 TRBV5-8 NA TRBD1 TGTGCCAGCAGCTTCGACAGGGGGGGAGAAAAACTGTTTTTT CASSFDRGGEKLFF
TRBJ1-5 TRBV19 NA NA TGTGCCAGTAGTATAAGGGATAATCAGCCCCAGCATTTT CASSIRDNQPQHF
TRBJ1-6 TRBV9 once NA TGTGCCAGCAGCCCCCAGACTGGGTCACCCCTCCACTTT CASSPQTGSPLHF
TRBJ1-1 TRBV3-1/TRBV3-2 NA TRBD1 TGTGCCAGCAGCCGGACAGGGGGAACTGAAGCTTTCTTT CASSRTGGTEAFF
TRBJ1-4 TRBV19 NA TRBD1 TGTGCCAGTAGTATGACAGGGAATAATGAAAAACTGTTTTTT CASSMTGNNEKLFF
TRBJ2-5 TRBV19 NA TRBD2 TGTGCCAGTAGAAACAGCGGGGGTCTACAAGAGACCCAGTACTTC CASRNSGGLQETQYF
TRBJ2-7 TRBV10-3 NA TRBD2 TGTGCCATCAGGCCGTCAAGCGGGGGAGGTTCGGGAGAGCAGTACTTC CAIRPSSGGGSGEQYF
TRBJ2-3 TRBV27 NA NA TGTGCCAGCAGTCTCTTCCGGGACTCCTCAGGCACAGATACGCAGTATTTT CASSLFRDSSGTDTQYF
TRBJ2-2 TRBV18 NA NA TGTGCCAGCTCACCACGGCTCGGGGGCCCCGCATCGAACACCGGGGAGCTGTTTTTT CASSPRLGGPASNTGELFF
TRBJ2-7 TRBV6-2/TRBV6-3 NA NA TGTGCCAGCAGTTACCCCCCCATTCACGCGGCCTACGAGCAGTACTTC CASSYPPIHAAYEQYF
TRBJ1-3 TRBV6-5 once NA TGTGCCAGCAGTTACCAGGGCACCATATATTTT CASSYQGTIYF
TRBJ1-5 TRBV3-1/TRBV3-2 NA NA TGTGCCAGCAGCCAAGATCGGAGTCAGCCCCAGCATTTT CASSQDRSQPQHF
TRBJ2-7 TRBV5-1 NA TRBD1 TGCGCCAGCAGCGCCGGACAGGCATCGCGAACCTACGAGCAGTACTTC CASSAGQASRTYEQYF
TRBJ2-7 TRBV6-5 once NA TGTGCCAGCAGTAGAACCCAGAGGGGTAAAGAGCAGTACTTC CASSRTQRGKEQYF